Here is one T cell receptor (beta chain) with its context. Its antigen is not known. This entry is derived from a study of T cells expressing NK-cell markers. The CDR3 extends over 14 amino acids. The study's findings and limits: In several donors, dominant clonotypes made up roughly 28.3-65% of CD3+CD56-NKG2C+ cells.

A 5'RACE template switching approach incorporating UMIs was used to make TCR beta cDNA. TCRdb re-analyzed the 5' RACE reads; it lists each CDR3 protein once, without DNA. This sample's clone table lists roughly 390,000 distinct CDR3 sequences. The receptor comes from a man between 18 and 69 years old in good health. Input material: blood T cells: a sorted CD56 or NKG2C T cell subset, CD4+ or CD8+ T cells, or bulk PBMC T cells (not recorded which). This chain connects TRBV12-3 or TRBV12-4 to TRBJ1-2. CDR3: CASGGPAGEGGYTF.